This TCR beta chain was sequenced in a study of cytotoxic CD8 clonotypes in ibrutinib-treated CLL. Looking at the study overall: Average yields of roughly 260,000 productive templates and 80,000 to 100,000 productive rearrangements characterized the samples.

Whole-study results and caveats: Clonality at baseline surpassed age-matched healthy donors and tracked circulating CD8+ T-cell counts.

Comments on this clone: The antigen is undetermined.

The protocol was immunoSEQ multiplex PCR, while the TCRdb copy is restricted to in-frame clones and leaves out a portion. Found here are 17,000 or so clones, roughly three fifths of them singletons; the top ten hold 25%. The CDR3 is made up of 12 amino acids. The germline CDR1 and CDR2 sequences are MNHNY and SVGAGI (reference sequence). V gave up 10 bases and J gave up 8 bases, with 14 bases separating them. The sequenced sample was PBMCs, obtained after 12 months of ibrutinib treatment. The chain has TRBV6-6 and TRBJ1-4; D uncertain. The sequence came from a human donor with chronic lymphocytic leukemia. The CDR3 DNA reads TGTGCCACCACTGCAGACGGCGAAAAACTGTTTTTT. Translating it yields CATTADGEKLFF.